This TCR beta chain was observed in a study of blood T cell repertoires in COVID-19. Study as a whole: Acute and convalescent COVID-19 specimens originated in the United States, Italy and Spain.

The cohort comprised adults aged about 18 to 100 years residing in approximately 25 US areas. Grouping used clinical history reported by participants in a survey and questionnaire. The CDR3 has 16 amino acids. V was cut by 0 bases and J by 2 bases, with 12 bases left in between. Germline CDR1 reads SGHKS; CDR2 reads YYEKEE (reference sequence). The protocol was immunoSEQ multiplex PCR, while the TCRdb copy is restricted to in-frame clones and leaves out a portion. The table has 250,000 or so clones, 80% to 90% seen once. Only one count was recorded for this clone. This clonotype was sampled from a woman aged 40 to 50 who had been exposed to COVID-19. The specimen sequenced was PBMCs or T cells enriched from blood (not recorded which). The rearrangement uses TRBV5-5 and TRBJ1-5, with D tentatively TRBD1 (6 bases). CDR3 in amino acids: CASSLGGGAGNQPQHF. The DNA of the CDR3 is TGTGCCAGCAGCTTGGGCGGGGGCGCGGGCAATCAGCCCCAGCATTTT.